The clone carrying this T cell receptor beta chain was picked up a small number of times. This sample was taken from a study of patients and donors after allogeneic stem cell transplantation. In germline, CDR1 is KGHDR, CDR2 SFDVKD. Trimming removed 2 bases at V and 1 base at J, with 3 bases between. The CDR3 totals 13 residues. One entry per CDR3 protein, called by TCRdb with MiXCR from the RT-PCR reads. This sample has about a million distinct CDR3 sequences; about a sixth occur once, and the top ten carry about 6%. What was sequenced was blood, either unsorted or a sorted T cell fraction (not recorded which). The sequence came from a human donor who was either an allogeneic HSCT recipient or a stem cell or donor lymphocyte infusion donor (not recorded which). It is not recorded whose cells these are; they may come from a transplant donor. This chain uses TRBV24-1 with TRBJ2-3; no firm D call. The CDR3 DNA follows: TGTGCCACCAGTGATTCGGGCACAGATACGCAGTATTTT. This codes for CATSDSGTDTQYF.